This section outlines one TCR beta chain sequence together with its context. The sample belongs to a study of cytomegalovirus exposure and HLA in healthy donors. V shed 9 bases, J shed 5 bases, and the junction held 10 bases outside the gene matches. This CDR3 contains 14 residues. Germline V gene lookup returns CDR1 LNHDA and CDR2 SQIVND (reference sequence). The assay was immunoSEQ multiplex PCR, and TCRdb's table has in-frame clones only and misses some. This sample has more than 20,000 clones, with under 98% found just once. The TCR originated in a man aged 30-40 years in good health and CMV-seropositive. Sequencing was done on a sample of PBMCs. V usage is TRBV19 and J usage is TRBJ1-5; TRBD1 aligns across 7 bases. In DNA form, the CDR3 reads TGTGCCAGCTCTCACGGACAGGACTATCAGCCCCAGCATTTT. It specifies CASSHGQDYQPQHF.